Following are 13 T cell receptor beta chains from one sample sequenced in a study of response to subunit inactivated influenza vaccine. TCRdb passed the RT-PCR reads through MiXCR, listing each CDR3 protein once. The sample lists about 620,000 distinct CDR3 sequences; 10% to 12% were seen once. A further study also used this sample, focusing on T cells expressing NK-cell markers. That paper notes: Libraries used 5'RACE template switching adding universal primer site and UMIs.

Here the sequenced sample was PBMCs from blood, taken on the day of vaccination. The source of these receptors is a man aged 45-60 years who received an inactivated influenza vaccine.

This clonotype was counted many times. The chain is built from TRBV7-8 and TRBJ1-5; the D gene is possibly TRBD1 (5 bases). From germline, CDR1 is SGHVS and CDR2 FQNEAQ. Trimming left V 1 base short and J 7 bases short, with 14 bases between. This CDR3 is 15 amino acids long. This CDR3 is CASSLEGRGTQPQHF. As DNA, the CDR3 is TGTGCCAGCAGCTTAGAGGGTAGGGGAACCCAGCCCCAGCATTTT.

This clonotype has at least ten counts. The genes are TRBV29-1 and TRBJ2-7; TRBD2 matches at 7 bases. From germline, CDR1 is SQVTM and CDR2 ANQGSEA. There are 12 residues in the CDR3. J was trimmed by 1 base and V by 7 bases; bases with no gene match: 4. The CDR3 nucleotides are TGCAGCGCTGGGGACTATTCCTACGAGCAGTACTTC. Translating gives CSAGDYSYEQYF.

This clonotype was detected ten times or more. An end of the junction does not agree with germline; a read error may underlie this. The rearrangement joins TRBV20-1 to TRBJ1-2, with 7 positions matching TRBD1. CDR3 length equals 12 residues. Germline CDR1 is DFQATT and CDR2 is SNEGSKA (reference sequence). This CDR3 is CRATTGNYGYTF. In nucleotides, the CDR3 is TGCAGGGCTACGACAGGGAACTATGGCTACACCTTC.

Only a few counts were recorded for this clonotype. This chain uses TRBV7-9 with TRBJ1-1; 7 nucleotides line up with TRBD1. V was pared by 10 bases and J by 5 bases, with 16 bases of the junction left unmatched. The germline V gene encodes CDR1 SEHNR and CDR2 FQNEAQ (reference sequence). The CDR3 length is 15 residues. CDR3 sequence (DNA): TGTGCCACCAGATCCGGGGACAGCCTTTGGACTGAAGCTTTCTTT. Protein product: CATRSGDSLWTEAFF.

CDR3 in DNA: TGCGCCAGCAGTTCTGCCAGGGGGCTTGCTACCGGGGAGCTGTTTTTT. Amino acid sequence: CASSSARGLATGELFF. The chain employs TRBV5-1 and TRBJ2-2, with TRBD1 matching 8 bases. The germline V gene encodes CDR1 SGHRS and CDR2 YFSETQ. J was trimmed by 5 bases and V by 5 bases; bases with no gene match: 11. CDR3 size: 16 residues.

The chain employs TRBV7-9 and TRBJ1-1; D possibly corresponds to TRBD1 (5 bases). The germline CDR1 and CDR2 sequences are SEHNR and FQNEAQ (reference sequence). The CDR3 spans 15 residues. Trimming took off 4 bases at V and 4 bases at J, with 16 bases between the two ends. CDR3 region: CASSSSGAVGTEAFF. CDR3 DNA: TGTGCCAGCAGCTCCTCTGGGGCGGTTGGCACTGAAGCTTTCTTT.

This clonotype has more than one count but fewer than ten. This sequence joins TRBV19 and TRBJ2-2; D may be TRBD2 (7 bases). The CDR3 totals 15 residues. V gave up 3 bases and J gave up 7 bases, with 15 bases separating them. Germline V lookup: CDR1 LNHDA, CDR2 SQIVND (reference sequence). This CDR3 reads CASSISAGALGELFF. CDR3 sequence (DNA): TGTGCCAGTAGTATCAGCGCGGGGGCTCTCGGGGAGCTGTTTTTT.

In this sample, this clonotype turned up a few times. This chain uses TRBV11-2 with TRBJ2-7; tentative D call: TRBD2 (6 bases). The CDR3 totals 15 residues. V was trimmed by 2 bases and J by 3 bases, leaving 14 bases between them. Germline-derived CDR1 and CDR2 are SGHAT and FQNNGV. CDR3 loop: CASSLSLGGIYEQYF. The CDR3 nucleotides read TGTGCCAGCAGCTTAAGTCTAGGCGGGATCTACGAGCAGTACTTC. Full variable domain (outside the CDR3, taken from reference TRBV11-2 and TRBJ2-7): EAGVAQSPRYKIIEKRQSVAFWCNPISGHATLYWYQQILGQGPKLLIQFQNNGVVDDSQLPKDRFSAERLKGVDSTLKIQPAKLEDSAVYLCASSLSLGGIYEQYFGPGTRLTVT.

The chain's CDR3 is CASSQSGVAGEDTQYF. CDR3 sequence (DNA): TGTGCCAGCAGCCAGTCCGGGGTAGCGGGGGAAGATACGCAGTATTTT. The chain employs TRBV4-2 and TRBJ2-3; 9 positions match TRBD2. Germline V CDR1 and CDR2: LGHNA, YNFKEQ. With 3 bases clipped from V and 5 bases from J, the junction kept 9 bases outside the gene matches. This CDR3 has 16 residues.

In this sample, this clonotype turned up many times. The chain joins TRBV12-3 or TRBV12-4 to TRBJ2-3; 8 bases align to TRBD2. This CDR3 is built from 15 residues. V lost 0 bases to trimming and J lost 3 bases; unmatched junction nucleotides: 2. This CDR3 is CASSLAPGGTDTQYF. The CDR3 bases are TGTGCCAGCAGTTTAGCGCCGGGGGGGACAGATACGCAGTATTTT.

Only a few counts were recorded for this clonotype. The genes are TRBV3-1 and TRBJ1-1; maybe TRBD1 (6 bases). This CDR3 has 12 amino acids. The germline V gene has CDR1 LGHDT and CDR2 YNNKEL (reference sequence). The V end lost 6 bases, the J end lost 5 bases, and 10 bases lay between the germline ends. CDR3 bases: TGTGCCAGCAGTCTCGGACAGACTGAAGCTTTCTTT. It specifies CASSLGQTEAFF.

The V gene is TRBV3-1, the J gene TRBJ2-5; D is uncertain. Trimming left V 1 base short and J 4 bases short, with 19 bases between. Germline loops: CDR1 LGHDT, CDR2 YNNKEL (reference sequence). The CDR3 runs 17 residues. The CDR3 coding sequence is TGTGCCAGCAGCCAAGGGGTCGAGGTGCCGCTGTTAGAGACCCAGTACTTC. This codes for CASSQGVEVPLLETQYF.

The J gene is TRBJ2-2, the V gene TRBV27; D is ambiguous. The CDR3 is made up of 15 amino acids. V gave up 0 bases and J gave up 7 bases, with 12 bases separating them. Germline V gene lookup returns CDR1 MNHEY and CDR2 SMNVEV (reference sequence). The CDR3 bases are TGTGCCAGCAGTTTATCTCCCAACCCCCGCGGGGAGCTGTTTTTT. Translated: CASSLSPNPRGELFF.